Sequencing of this TCR beta chain was carried out in a study of CD8+ T cells in alopecia areata. From germline, CDR1 is SQVTM and CDR2 ANQGSEA. Trimming cost V 5 bases and J 4 bases, with 11 bases left between them. The CDR3 spans 12 residues. This clone was seen more than once but under ten times. TCR sequencing used cDNA made by reverse transcription of extracted RNA. TCRdb's table, derived via immunoSEQ multiplex PCR, lists solely in-frame clones and lacks some. The sample holds 110,000 to 150,000 clones, roughly 60% seen once. Input material: CD8+ T cells sorted from blood. This chain links TRBV29-1 with TRBJ1-2; D unresolved. The sequence was collected from a human donor in good health. CDR3 sequence reads: CSVRHRSYGYTF. The CDR3 DNA follows: TGCAGCGTTCGTCACAGAAGCTATGGCTACACCTTC.